This TCR beta chain was identified during a study of blood T cell repertoires in COVID-19. Study at large: Acute-phase and convalescent COVID-19 samples originated in the United States, Italy and Spain. T cells, B-cell-depleted T cells, or PBMCs provided the cDNA or gDNA that served as material.

Original processing methods: For nucleated cells, counts were estimated from reference gene primer amplification. Method: immunoSEQ multiplex PCR; TCRdb's copy keeps in-frame clones and lacks some. V and J calls and clone size are as listed in that table; D and trimming were resolved from the DNA. The data contain approximately 100,000 clones, about 85% of them seen just once; the ten biggest clones take up around 2%. The sample consisted of peripheral blood. This clonotype was sampled from a woman between 65 and 79 years old with active or convalescent COVID-19.

As DNA, the CDR3 is TGTGCCAGCGCGAGGAGGTTCGGAGGGAATCATGGCAATCAGCCCCAGCATTTT. It is translated as CASARRFGGNHGNQPQHF. The chain couples TRBV28 to TRBJ1-5; D not resolved. The CDR3 extends over 18 amino acids. Germline values: CDR1 MDHEN, CDR2 SYDVKM. V gave up 8 bases and J gave up 2 bases, with 25 bases separating them.